This T cell receptor beta chain appears in the sequencing data of a study of siplizumab effects on memory and regulatory T cells. Turning to this clone: Its antigen is undetermined.

Profiled with immunoSEQ multiplex PCR; TCRdb holds only in-frame clones, not every one. The profile covers 110,000 or so clones, with about 93% appearing a single time and approximately 0.17% taken by the ten largest. Study-level points and caveats: Siplizumab brought about a significant reduction in alloreactive sequences traceable to unstimulated CD4+ memory cells. The Treg-derived share of mappable alloreactive CD4+ clones averaged roughly 64% with siplizumab and under 30% in controls. Naive-or-memory phenotypes were unassignable for roughly 75-95% of proliferating CD4+ or CD8+ clones.

Trimming shortened V by 0 bases and J by 0 bases, and 7 bases separated the two germline ends. This CDR3 contains 16 residues. Germline CDR1 reads SGHRS; CDR2 reads YFSETQ. Sequencing was performed on non-Treg CD4+ T cells sorted from blood. The TCR was taken from a human donor in good health. The genes are TRBV5-1 and TRBJ2-6; the D is unclear. CDR3 in DNA: TGCGCCAGCAGCTTGGAAGTCTTCTCTGGGGCCAACGTCCTGACTTTC. Encoded protein: CASSLEVFSGANVLTF.